The entry below describes one TCR beta chain. No antigen is known for it. Terminally differentiated effector memory CD45RA+ cells were excluded from the naive CD8 cells, which were CD45RO-negative and positively selected for CCR7. Each of the donors was a healthy adult who was HIV-negative and had not had a recent acute infection or vaccination. Profiled with immunoSEQ multiplex PCR; TCRdb holds only in-frame clones, not every one. The table has about 2.1 million clones, 90% to 95% seen once. This sample stems from a study of shared clonotypes between healthy human individuals. The J segment lost 7 bases and the V segment lost 5 bases, leaving 14 bases of the junction unmatched. Germline assignment: CDR1 MNHEY and CDR2 SMNVEV (reference sequence). This CDR3 has 16 amino acids. General study results and limits: Compared with memory subsets, naive subsets generally had larger estimated richness. Non-shared clonotypes had lower generation probabilities than those shared by all four donors.

V usage is TRBV27 and J usage is TRBJ2-7, with 10 positions matching TRBD2. The receptor's source is a man between 18 and 35 years old in good health. Some clones in this sample may be carry-over from other donors' samples. Sequenced material: naive CD8+ T cells from PBMCs. DNA of the CDR3: TGTGCCAGCAGTCCACAACGACTAGCGGGTGCCTGGGAGCAGTACTTC. Protein product: CASSPQRLAGAWEQYF.